Listed below are T cell receptor beta chains from one sample, sequenced in a study of T cells in Graves' hyperthyroidism and ophthalmopathy. TCRdb re-analysed the multiplex PCR reads in MiXCR, keeping a single row per CDR3 protein. The table records hundreds of thousands of distinct CDR3 sequences, approximately 14% of them present only once. Sequenced input: blood. These receptors were collected from a woman aged 18-30 years with Graves' hyperthyroidism. The conserved cysteine and the conserved F or W are not part of the CDR3 here. The order of the fields is V gene, CDR3 protein.

>TRBV7-2
ASSRTLAGGPGGTDTQY
>TRBV2
ASSELGGRADNEQF
>TRBV20-1
SARDALTQETQY
>TRBV18
ASSPPGTSERIFNEQF
>TRBV10-3
ASATGVGYTEAF
>TRBV6-2/TRBV6-3
ASALGGKSSYNEQF
>TRBV30
AWRNEKLF
>TRBV6-2/TRBV6-3
ASSYPQKRLGGYT
>TRBV11-2
ASSFRGQESLGGLF
>TRBV11-2
ASSSSHRGSTDTQY
>TRBV13
ASSVGQGSGEQY
>TRBV5-8
ASSPGLGTYEQY
>TRBV7-9
ASSFRQGNHYEQF
>TRBV6-1
ASSEWTGGWTDGNEQF
>TRBV9
ASSVMTGANSPLH
>TRBV11-3
ASSLRGDRWSSYEQY
>TRBV30
AWRAGHTEAF
>TRBV12-3/TRBV12-4
ASRLRLAGVSNNEQF
>TRBV24-1
ATSDLGTSGFSTDTQY
>TRBV20-1
SARAPGLGGGYEQY
>TRBV11-3
ASSLSGMNTGELF
>TRBV28
ASSLSPPLNTGELF
>TRBV20-1
SARAQGHTQY
>TRBV20-1
SARGALRYEQY
>TRBV6-1
ASRWETEAF
>TRBV24-1
ATSEPGGQGIGELF
>TRBV19
ASSIDPQFADAYGYT
>TRBV6-1
ASSSQGVRQPQH
>TRBV27
ASSPATGFSYEQY
>TRBV11-2
ASSLDPGRNSPLH
>TRBV6-1
ASSRTGWGTEAF
>TRBV20-1
SAQRQGNYEQY
>TRBV6-2/TRBV6-3
ASSLIYSPYDEQY
>TRBV11-1
ASSFFGTGGAEQY
>TRBV27
ASSWGASGNGEQF
>TRBV3-1
ASSPPPSGRSTGELF
>TRBV9
ASSRGDNLIAGYT
>TRBV7-9
ASSLAGTGNEQY
>TRBV20-1
SASSGGGYTEAF
>TRBV29-1
SVMAGGAEAF
>TRBV3-1
ASSQVGGAVYGYT
>TRBV5-1
ASSLEGALAGEGDEQY
>TRBV7-9
ASRPSGTSGSRDEQF
>TRBV6-1
ASRVDNTEAF
>TRBV7-9
ASSLETGGFNSPLH
>TRBV4-1
ASSQGPSAPGGKNIQY
>TRBV24-1
ATSDWTSGAYDEQF
>TRBV7-3
ASSLEGTGLSEQF
>TRBV7-9
ASSPRGGRAYEQY
>TRBV12-3/TRBV12-4
ASSLRAGAKDTQY
>TRBV6-1
ASSEATEVSGEQY
>TRBV6-1
ASRPGQREQETQY
>TRBV6-1
ASSAVDRDRVQNSPLH